What follows is one TCR beta chain and its context. This sample includes further DNA sequences coding for the same CDR3. This sample is part of a study of blood T cell repertoires in COVID-19. The overall study: Sites across the United States, Italy and Spain contributed samples from acute and convalescent COVID-19. Nucleic acid was either cDNA or gDNA, and it came from T cells, B-cell-depleted T cells, or PBMCs.

This study enrolled people aged about 18 to 100 from approximately 24 US geographic areas. Libraries were prepared by immunoSEQ multiplex PCR; TCRdb keeps only in-frame clonotypes and omits some of them. The sample shows under 200,000 clones, around 92% of them seen only once. The ends were cut back, 2 bases at V and 9 bases at J, with 2 bases in the middle. CDR3 length: 11 residues. CDR1 SNHLY and CDR2 FYNNEI come from the germline V gene. The sample was PBMCs or T cells enriched from blood (not recorded which). This clonotype was obtained from a woman between 18 and 29 years old who had recovered from COVID-19. The chain recombines TRBV2 with TRBJ1-6; D unresolved. CDR3 residues: CASSERSPLHF. CDR3 nucleotides: TGTGCCAGCAGTGAACGTTCACCCCTCCACTTT. Based on the CDR3 plus reference TRBV2 and TRBJ1-6, the full variable domain is EPEVTQTPSHQVTQMGQEVILRCVPISNHLYFYWYRQILGQKVEFLVSFYNNEISEKSEIFDDQFSVERPDGSNFTLKIRSTKLEDSAMYFCASSERSPLHFGNGTRLTVT.